Following are 30 T cell receptor beta chains from one sample sequenced in a study of CD8 T cells in ankylosing spondylitis. TCRdb itself ran the 5' RACE reads through MiXCR, one entry per CDR3 protein. Here the sample spans about 340,000 distinct CDR3 sequences, 14% to 15% being singletons. The sample comprised blood, either unsorted or a sorted T cell fraction (not recorded which). These receptor sequences come from a male donor with ankylosing spondylitis or in good health (not recorded which).

This clonotype has more than one count but fewer than ten. The V call is TRBV20-1, the J call TRBJ2-1; D may be TRBD2 (6 bases). The CDR3 sequence is 12 residues long. Germline V CDR1 and CDR2: DFQATT, SNEGSKA (reference sequence). CDR3 protein: CSASGDLDEQFF. The CDR3 DNA reads as TGCAGCGCTTCGGGGGATTTGGATGAGCAGTTCTTC.

This clonotype turned up a few times. This chain links TRBV20-1 with TRBJ2-5, with a tentative D call TRBD1 (5 bases). CDR1 and CDR2 from the germline V gene are DFQATT and SNEGSKA (reference sequence). This CDR3 is built from 11 residues. The V gene lost 3 bases and the J gene lost 9 bases, with 11 bases spanning the gap. The CDR3 DNA reads as TGCAGTGCTAGTTGGGGCATGGCCCAGTACTTC. This codes for CSASWGMAQYF.

V and J are TRBV11-2 and TRBJ2-1; D ambiguous. Trimming left V 1 base short and J 10 bases short, with 17 bases between. From germline, CDR1 is SGHAT and CDR2 FQNNGV. The CDR3 sequence is 15 residues long. Here the CDR3 DNA reads TGTGCCAGCAGCTTAGGTAACTACCGCTCGCAGGAGCAGTTCTTC. Its protein product is CASSLGNYRSQEQFF. The entire variable domain, with the rest obtained from reference TRBV11-2 and TRBJ2-1, is as follows: EAGVAQSPRYKIIEKRQSVAFWCNPISGHATLYWYQQILGQGPKLLIQFQNNGVVDDSQLPKDRFSAERLKGVDSTLKIQPAKLEDSAVYLCASSLGNYRSQEQFFGPGTRLTVL.

The CDR3 DNA reads TGCGCCAGCAGCGACCTGACAGGGGGCTTCTACAATGAGCAGTTCTTC. Translation: CASSDLTGGFYNEQFF. The chain carries TRBV5-1 and TRBJ2-1; the match to TRBD1 covers 10 bases. This CDR3 contains 16 residues. CDR1 SGHRS and CDR2 YFSETQ come from the germline V gene. Losses at the gene ends were 4 bases for V and 3 bases for J; bases not matched to a gene: 7.

Of note for this clonotype: Here the CDR3 omits its conserved ending phenylalanine or tryptophan, so a read error is the likely source. V usage is TRBV7-9 and J usage is TRBJ2-3, with TRBD2 identical over 9 bases. The CDR3 has 15 amino acids. CDR1 is SEHNR and CDR2 is FQNEAQ in the germline V gene (reference sequence). V lost 1 base, J lost 2 bases, and 1 base stayed unmatched. The DNA of the CDR3 is TGTGCCAGCAGCTTAGGACTAGCGGACACAGATACGCAGTATTTA. This gives the protein CASSLGLADTDTQYL.

The table lists this clonotype with a few counts. The rearrangement links TRBV10-3 to TRBJ1-6; 9 positions match TRBD1. The CDR3 covers 17 residues. The J segment lost 7 bases and the V segment lost 6 bases, leaving 13 bases of the junction unmatched. Germline V gene lookup returns CDR1 ENHRY and CDR2 SYGVKD. The CDR3 coding sequence is TGTGCCATCAGAGCCGGGACAGGGAGGACGGGGAATTCACCCCTCCACTTT. This translates into CAIRAGTGRTGNSPLHF.

This clonotype was seen only a few times. The V gene is TRBV5-1, the J gene TRBJ2-4; 11 positions agree with TRBD1. Trimming cost V 0 bases and J 5 bases; bases outside gene matches: 4. This CDR3 is 16 amino acids long. Germline CDR1 SGHRS, CDR2 YFSETQ. DNA of the CDR3: TGCGCCAGCAGCTTGGAACCGGGACAGGGGGAAAACATTCAGTACTTC. As protein: CASSLEPGQGENIQYF.

The chain employs TRBV5-1 and TRBJ2-5, with D possibly TRBD2 on 5 matching bases. Trimming took 4 bases from V and 4 from J, leaving 8 bases between them. Germline-derived CDR1 and CDR2 are SGHRS and YFSETQ. The length of the CDR3 is 12 residues. CDR3 DNA: TGCGCCAGCAGCCAGAGGGCAGAGACCCAGTACTTC. Protein: CASSQRAETQYF.

In this sample, this clonotype turned up many times. The rearrangement joins TRBV4-2 to TRBJ2-5, with D unresolved. Trimming took off 4 bases at V and 1 base at J, with 10 bases between the two ends. The CDR3 extends over 14 amino acids. The germline CDR1 and CDR2 sequences are LGHNA and YNFKEQ. The CDR3 coding sequence is TGTGCCAGCAGCCTGGACGGGCGCCAAGAGACCCAGTACTTC. This gives the protein CASSLDGRQETQYF.

In this sample, this clonotype turned up many times. The chain uses TRBV12-3 or TRBV12-4 and TRBJ2-3; TRBD2 aligns across 8 bases. The CDR3 is 13 residues long. J gave up 1 base and V 6 bases, and 0 bases lay outside the gene matches. As DNA, the CDR3 is TGTGCCAGCAGGGGACTAGGCACAGATACGCAGTATTTT. This translates into CASRGLGTDTQYF.

The rearrangement links TRBV6-2 or TRBV6-3 to TRBJ2-7, with TRBD2 identical over 14 bases. With V trimmed by 2 bases and J by 0 bases, 12 bases remained unmatched. The CDR3 runs to 20 residues. CDR1 is MNHEY and CDR2 is SVGEGT in the germline V gene. This CDR3 reads CASSYPSWTSGRSSSYEQYF. In DNA form, the CDR3 reads TGTGCCAGCAGTTACCCTTCCTGGACTAGCGGGAGGTCCAGCTCCTACGAGCAGTACTTC.

This clonotype was detected only a few times. This rearrangement joins TRBV14 to TRBJ2-7; 9 bases match TRBD2. Germline CDR1 is SGHDN and CDR2 is FVKESK. V shed 1 base, J shed 2 bases, and the junction held 3 bases outside the gene matches. The CDR3 is 15 amino acids. For the CDR3, the DNA is TGTGCCAGCAGCCAAGCCTTAGCGGGAGCCTACGAGCAGTACTTC. As protein: CASSQALAGAYEQYF.

The rearrangement links TRBV9 to TRBJ1-1, with 7 bases fitting TRBD1. J lost 4 bases, V lost 0 bases, and 12 bases had no gene match. The CDR3 length is 17 residues. Germline values: CDR1 SGDLS, CDR2 YYNGEE. The CDR3 reads CASSVEAGGPKSTEAFF. The CDR3 DNA reads TGTGCCAGCAGCGTAGAGGCAGGGGGGCCGAAGAGCACTGAAGCTTTCTTT.

This clonotype has a handful of counts. The chain is built from TRBV7-2 and TRBJ2-1; D is ambiguous. The germline gives CDR1 SGHTA, CDR2 FQGNSA. The V gene lost 1 base and the J gene lost 6 bases, with 4 bases spanning the gap. The CDR3 covers 12 residues. The DNA of the CDR3 is TGTGCCAGCAGCTTAGATGTCAATGAGCAGTTCTTC. Encoded protein: CASSLDVNEQFF.

This clonotype has at least ten counts. J is TRBJ1-2 and V is TRBV12-3 or TRBV12-4, with D perhaps TRBD1 (5 bases). The CDR3 runs 14 residues. V was clipped by 7 bases and J by 3 bases, with 15 bases between them. The DNA of the CDR3 is TGTGCCAGCATCCAGTGGGGAGGGGACTATGGCTACACCTTC. This encodes CASIQWGGDYGYTF.

The sample holds many counts of this clonotype. Its ends do not fully match the called genes, so a read error is possible. The chain is built from TRBV5-1 and TRBJ2-7, with 8 nucleotides matching TRBD2. The CDR3 is made up of 13 amino acids. Looked up from germline, CDR1 is SGHRS and CDR2 is YFSETQ. The CDR3 protein is CASSFGGAYEQYF. DNA of the CDR3: TGTGCCAGCAGTTTCGGGGGGGCCTACGAGCAGTACTTC.

The CDR3 DNA follows: TGCGCCAGCAGTGAGTCGGCAGGGGAGGACACTGAAGCTTTCTTT. Encoded protein: CASSESAGEDTEAFF. The chain recombines TRBV10-1 with TRBJ1-1, with a tentative D call TRBD1 (6 bases). The ends were cut back, 0 bases at V and 3 bases at J, with 11 bases in the middle. The V gene's germline CDR1 is WNHNN and CDR2 SYGVQD (reference sequence). CDR3 length equals 15 residues.

In its sample, this clonotype was seen a few times. This chain joins TRBV27 and TRBJ2-5; D is possibly TRBD2 (5 bases). The V gene's germline CDR1 is MNHEY and CDR2 SMNVEV (reference sequence). V dropped 3 bases and J dropped 0 bases, with 11 bases sitting between them. The CDR3 runs to 15 residues. CDR3 region: CASSLRTLYQETQYF. The CDR3 coding sequence is TGTGCCAGCAGTTTGCGGACTCTCTACCAAGAGACCCAGTACTTC.

This clonotype showed up many times. The junction differs from germline at one of its ends, possibly a read error. V is TRBV5-1 and J is TRBJ1-2; D gene ambiguous. The CDR3 consists of 11 residues. Germline loops: CDR1 SGHRS, CDR2 YFSETQ. CDR3 coding DNA: TGTGCCAGCAGCGCTAACTATGGCTACACCTTC. Amino acid sequence: CASSANYGYTF.

This chain links TRBV29-1 with TRBJ1-2, with D perhaps TRBD1 (6 bases). The CDR3 sequence is 14 residues long. The V end was cut by 3 bases, the J end by 7 bases, with 18 bases between. Germline V CDR1 and CDR2: SQVTM, ANQGSEA. This CDR3 is CSVDFLPDRFGYTF. For the CDR3, the DNA is TGCAGCGTTGATTTTCTTCCGGACAGATTTGGCTACACCTTC. Based on the CDR3 plus reference TRBV29-1 and TRBJ1-2, the full variable domain is SAVISQKPSRDICQRGTSLTIQCQVDSQVTMMFWYRQQPGQSLTLIATANQGSEATYESGFVIDKFPISRPNLTFSTLTVSNMSPEDSSIYLCSVDFLPDRFGYTFGSGTRLTVV.

The chain joins TRBV20-1 to TRBJ2-3; 12 bases map to TRBD2. The CDR3 is 15 residues long. V shed 3 bases, J shed 5 bases, and the junction held 6 bases outside the gene matches. In germline, CDR1 is DFQATT, CDR2 SNEGSKA (reference sequence). Written as DNA, the CDR3 is TGCAGTGCTAGGGGGACTAGCGGGTCCCAAGATACGCAGTATTTT. Residues: CSARGTSGSQDTQYF.

This clonotype was counted between two and nine times. The chain uses TRBV5-1 and TRBJ1-6, with D maybe TRBD1 (5 bases). The CDR3 extends over 15 amino acids. Germline V gives CDR1 SGHRS, CDR2 YFSETQ. Trimming removed 0 bases from V and 10 bases from J, with 14 bases in between. The CDR3: CASSLAQGSGSPLHF. CDR3 in DNA: TGCGCCAGCAGCTTGGCGCAGGGAAGTGGATCACCCCTCCACTTT.

V and J are TRBV5-1 and TRBJ2-1; D not certain. The germline V gene encodes CDR1 SGHRS and CDR2 YFSETQ. The length of the CDR3 is 15 residues. V lost 0 bases, J lost 0 bases, and 7 bases lay in between. The CDR3 sequence: CASSLDGLSYNEQFF. DNA for the CDR3: TGCGCCAGCAGCTTGGACGGCCTCTCCTACAATGAGCAGTTCTTC. Drawing the rest from reference TRBV5-1 and TRBJ2-1, the complete variable domain is KAGVTQTPRYLIKTRGQQVTLSCSPISGHRSVSWYQQTPGQGLQFLFEYFSETQRNKGNFPGRFSGRQFSNSRSEMNVSTLELGDSALYLCASSLDGLSYNEQFFGPGTRLTVL.

This clonotype has just a few counts. The rearrangement links TRBV14 to TRBJ2-3; perhaps TRBD1 as D (6 bases). CDR1 SGHDN and CDR2 FVKESK come from the germline V gene. Trimming took 3 bases from V and 5 from J, leaving 15 bases between them. This CDR3 contains 15 residues. DNA of the CDR3: TGTGCCAGCAGCCAGGGACAAGGGTTTCGAGATACGCAGTATTTT. Protein: CASSQGQGFRDTQYF.

This chain links TRBV10-3 with TRBJ2-1, with TRBD2 matching over 11 bases. The length of the CDR3 is 15 residues. The germline V gene encodes CDR1 ENHRY and CDR2 SYGVKD. J gave up 6 bases and V 4 bases, and 5 bases lay outside the gene matches. As DNA, the CDR3 is TGTGCCATCAGTGGTAGCGGGGGGGCCTCCAATGAGCAGTTCTTC. Its translation: CAISGSGGASNEQFF.

In this sample, this clonotype turned up a few times. The V and J genes are TRBV3-1 and TRBJ2-3; D gene unclear. The V gene's germline CDR1 is LGHDT and CDR2 YNNKEL (reference sequence). V dropped 1 base and J dropped 0 bases, with 8 bases sitting between them. The CDR3 is 15 residues long. CDR3: CASSQGPRSTDTQYF. CDR3 in DNA: TGTGCCAGCAGCCAAGGACCCCGAAGCACAGATACGCAGTATTTT.

This clonotype was picked up a small number of times. The V and J genes are TRBV20-1 and TRBJ1-3, with 8 bases lining up with TRBD1. The germline CDR1 and CDR2 sequences are DFQATT and SNEGSKA (reference sequence). This CDR3 has 13 amino acids. V shed 3 bases and J 3 bases; nucleotides not matched to a gene: 1. In DNA form, the CDR3 reads TGCAGTGCTAGTGGGACAGGTGGAAACACCATATATTTT. Amino acid sequence: CSASGTGGNTIYF.

The sample holds a few counts of this clonotype. The gene calls are TRBV4-2 and TRBJ1-2; 8 positions agree with TRBD1. The CDR3 loop spans 17 amino acids. With 0 bases clipped from V and 4 bases from J, the junction kept 10 bases outside the gene matches. Germline V CDR1 and CDR2: LGHNA, YNFKEQ. CDR3 DNA sequence: TGTGCCAGCAGCCAAGACTGGCAGGGGGCGAGCGCCTATGGCTACACCTTC. Translating it yields CASSQDWQGASAYGYTF.

In its sample, this clonotype was seen once. The CDR3, as DNA: TGTGCCACCAGCATCGCCGGGACTCCGAATGAGCAGTTCTTC. This encodes CATSIAGTPNEQFF. The genes are TRBV15 and TRBJ2-1, with D possibly matching TRBD2 (6 bases). From germline, CDR1 is LNHNV and CDR2 YYDKDF (reference sequence). The CDR3 totals 14 residues. Trimming cost V 4 bases and J 7 bases, with 14 bases left between them.

In nucleotides, the CDR3 is TGTGCCAGCAGCTTGGTATCCCCGGGCTCGAACACTGAAGCTTTCTTT. Translated, it gives CASSLVSPGSNTEAFF. V usage is TRBV5-6 and J usage is TRBJ1-1; D is uncertain. Germline V gene sequence: CDR1 SGHDT, CDR2 YYEEEE. Trimming left V 0 bases short and J 1 base short, with 13 bases between. This CDR3 comprises 16 residues.